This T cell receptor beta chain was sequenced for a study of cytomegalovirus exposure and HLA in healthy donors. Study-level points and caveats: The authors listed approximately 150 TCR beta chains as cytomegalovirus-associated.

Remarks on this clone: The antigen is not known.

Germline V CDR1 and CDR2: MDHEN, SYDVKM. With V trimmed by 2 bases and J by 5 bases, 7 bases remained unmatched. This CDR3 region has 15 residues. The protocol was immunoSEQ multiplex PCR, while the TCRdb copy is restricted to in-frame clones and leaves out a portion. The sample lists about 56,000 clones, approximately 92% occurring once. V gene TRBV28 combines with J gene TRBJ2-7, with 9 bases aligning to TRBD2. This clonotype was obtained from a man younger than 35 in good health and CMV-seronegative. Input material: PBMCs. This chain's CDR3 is CASSLMAGGPNEQYF. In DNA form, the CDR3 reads TGTGCCAGCAGTTTAATGGCGGGAGGGCCAAACGAGCAGTACTTC.